These T cell receptor beta chains were read from a single sample in a study of blood T cell repertoires in COVID-19. The method was immunoSEQ multiplex PCR; TCRdb's version includes in-frame clones alone and lacks a portion of them. The sample consists of roughly 39,000 clones, 75% to 90% of them appearing once. Sequencing input: peripheral blood. The origin of the receptors is a man aged 55-75 years with acute or convalescent COVID-19. CDR3s include the opening cysteine and the closing phenylalanine or tryptophan. Each record gives: D gene, clone size, V gene, J gene, CDR3 protein, CDR3 DNA. The D gene is left open where the match is weak. Only some rows state a clone size, as once, few, many or a class for expanded clones.

>TRBD2|-|TRBV4-2|TRBJ2-3
CASSQALAGSTDTQYF
TGTGCCAGCAGCCAAGCACTAGCGGGGTCCACAGATACGCAGTATTTT
>-|-|TRBV5-1|TRBJ2-7
CASSLVSGGSYEQYF
TGCGCCAGCAGCTTGGTGAGCGGAGGCTCCTACGAGCAGTACTTC
>-|-|TRBV19|TRBJ1-4
CASSIGSPLGEKLFF
TGTGCCAGTAGTATAGGATCGCCGTTGGGCGAAAAACTGTTTTTT
>TRBD1|-|TRBV10-3|TRBJ2-7
CAISDSGTGTYEQYF
TGTGCCATCAGTGATTCCGGGACAGGGACCTACGAGCAGTACTTC
>-|-|TRBV7-9|TRBJ1-5
CASSDTTGSTQPQHF
TGTGCCAGCAGCGATACCACAGGGTCCACTCAGCCCCAGCATTTT
>TRBD2|-|TRBV6-2/TRBV6-3|TRBJ2-3
CASSYAISGRYTDTQYF
TGTGCCAGCAGTTACGCGATTAGCGGGAGATACACAGATACGCAGTATTTT
>-|-|TRBV2|TRBJ1-2
CASTHSHGYTF
TGTGCCAGCACTCACAGCCATGGCTACACCTTC
>TRBD2|-|TRBV11-3|TRBJ2-5
CASSLGLASQETQYF
TGTGCCAGCAGCTTAGGACTAGCGAGTCAAGAGACCCAGTACTTC
>-|-|TRBV3-1/TRBV3-2|TRBJ2-1
CASSQEGSSYNEQFF
TGTGCCAGCAGCCAGGAGGGGAGCTCCTACAATGAGCAGTTCTTC
>TRBD2|-|TRBV7-6|TRBJ2-1
CASSPLAGALNEQFF
TGTGCCAGCAGCCCCCTAGCGGGGGCTCTAAATGAGCAGTTCTTC
>-|-|TRBV28|TRBJ1-4
CASSLRQGNEKLFF
TGTGCCAGCAGTTTACGGCAGGGTAACGAAAAACTGTTTTTT
>-|-|TRBV30|TRBJ1-3
CACTGSSGNTIYF
TGTGCCTGCACAGGGAGCTCTGGAAACACCATATATTTT
>-|-|TRBV4-1|TRBJ1-2
CASSRLQGFGGYTF
TGCGCCAGCAGCCGGTTACAGGGTTTTGGTGGCTACACCTTC
>-|-|TRBV11-2|TRBJ1-1
CASSLGHLNTEAFF
TGTGCCAGCAGCTTGGGACATTTGAACACTGAAGCTTTCTTT
>TRBD1|-|TRBV19|TRBJ2-7
CASRRTDRGSYEQYF
TGTGCCAGTAGGAGGACCGACAGGGGAAGTTACGAGCAGTACTTC
>-|once|TRBV5-6|TRBJ1-6
CASSLGGGVYNSPLHF
TGTGCCAGCAGCCTGGGGGGGGGCGTCTATAATTCACCCCTCCACTTT
>-|medium-sized|TRBV2|TRBJ1-5
CASRSGQTNQPQHF
TGTGCCAGCAGGTCGGGACAAACCAATCAGCCCCAGCATTTT
>-|-|TRBV4-1|TRBJ2-7
CASSQVGARRGQYF
TGCGCCAGCAGCCAAGTCGGGGCCCGGAGGGGGCAGTACTTC
>TRBD2|-|TRBV2|TRBJ2-5
CASGSGGDKETQYF
TGTGCCAGCGGGTCCGGGGGGGACAAAGAGACCCAGTACTTC
>-|-|TRBV28|TRBJ2-5
CASSFRAQGAQETQYF
TGTGCCAGCAGTTTCCGAGCCCAGGGTGCCCAAGAGACCCAGTACTTC
>-|-|TRBV7-2|TRBJ1-2
CASSLRSLGYGYTF
TGTGCCAGCAGCTTAAGGTCCCTAGGCTATGGCTACACCTTC
>-|-|TRBV28|TRBJ2-2
CASSPSAFGELFF
TGTGCCAGCAGCCCTTCAGCGTTCGGGGAGCTGTTTTTT
>-|-|TRBV7-6|TRBJ1-6
CASSQIHDYNSPLHF
TGTGCCAGCAGCCAGATCCACGACTATAATTCACCCCTCCACTTT
>-|-|TRBV7-2|TRBJ1-6
CASSLGSGRGNSPLHF
TGTGCCAGCAGCTTAGGGTCGGGCAGGGGAAATTCACCCCTCCACTTT
>-|-|TRBV19|TRBJ1-2
CASNPAGGPNYGYTF
TGTGCCAGTAACCCGGCAGGAGGGCCCAACTATGGCTACACCTTC
>TRBD2|-|TRBV5-5|TRBJ2-1
CASSQGLVTYNEQFF
TGTGCCAGCAGCCAGGGACTAGTTACCTACAATGAGCAGTTCTTC
>-|-|TRBV10-1|TRBJ2-6
CASSLGASASYSYGANVLTF
TGCGCCAGCAGTCTGGGGGCCTCGGCTAGTTATTCCTATGGGGCCAACGTCCTGACTTTC
>TRBD1|-|TRBV7-9|TRBJ2-7
CASSPALGLAVQGNYEQYF
TGTGCCAGCAGCCCCGCTCTGGGTCTGGCCGTACAGGGGAACTACGAGCAGTACTTC
>TRBD1|-|TRBV6-5|TRBJ1-4
CASSTTGGLRKLFF
TGTGCCAGCAGTACGACAGGGGGGCTGCGAAAACTGTTTTTT
>-|-|TRBV19|TRBJ2-7
CASSPRGRGEQYF
TGTGCCAGTAGCCCCAGGGGCCGGGGCGAGCAGTACTTC
>TRBD1|-|TRBV6-5|TRBJ2-7
CASSYSGQGAGEQYF
TGTGCCAGCAGTTACTCGGGGCAGGGGGCGGGCGAGCAGTACTTC
>-|-|TRBV6-5|TRBJ2-1
CASKAGLAVNEQFF
TGTGCCAGCAAAGCTGGGCTGGCTGTCAATGAGCAGTTCTTC
>-|-|TRBV7-2|TRBJ1-1
CASTAGRGYTEAFF
TGTGCCAGCACCGCCGGCAGGGGATACACTGAAGCTTTCTTT
>-|-|TRBV5-6|TRBJ1-2
CASSPSSGLNYGYTF
TGTGCCAGCAGCCCCTCTTCCGGACTTAACTATGGCTACACCTTC
>-|-|TRBV12-3/TRBV12-4|TRBJ1-5
CASRESGQPQHF
TGTGCCAGCAGAGAGAGCGGGCAGCCCCAGCATTTT
>-|-|TRBV30|TRBJ1-4
CAWSGGPNEKLFF
TGTGCCTGGAGTGGGGGGCCTAATGAAAAACTGTTTTTT
>-|few|TRBV5-4|TRBJ2-3
CASRLAQRDTQYF
TGTGCCAGCAGACTAGCCCAGCGGGATACGCAGTATTTT
>TRBD2|-|TRBV14|TRBJ2-7
CASSVTAGGQQYF
TGTGCCAGCAGCGTCACGGCGGGAGGTCAGCAGTACTTC
>-|-|TRBV18|TRBJ1-1
CASSPAGERNTEAFF
TGTGCCAGCTCCCCCGCCGGGGAACGAAACACTGAAGCTTTCTTT
>TRBD1|-|TRBV6-5|TRBJ1-2
CASSYEGQGKYGYTF
TGTGCCAGCAGTTACGAGGGACAGGGGAAATATGGCTACACCTTC
>TRBD1|once|TRBV6-2/TRBV6-3|TRBJ1-6
CASSKHGPEGAPSPLHF
TGTGCCAGCAGCAAACACGGCCCCGAGGGGGCCCCATCACCCCTCCACTTT
>-|-|TRBV21-1|TRBJ2-7
CASNLTSGKKYEQYF
TGTGCCAGCAACCTTACTAGCGGGAAGAAATACGAGCAGTACTTC
>TRBD1|-|TRBV6-6|TRBJ2-7
CASSSPDRGQYEQYF
TGTGCCAGCAGTTCCCCTGACAGGGGCCAGTACGAGCAGTACTTC
>-|few|TRBV28|TRBJ2-1
CASSLSGDGNEQFF
TGTGCCAGCAGTTTATCGGGTGACGGGAATGAGCAGTTCTTC
>-|-|TRBV30|TRBJ2-7
CAWGSGTGGLGKYF
-
>TRBD2|-|TRBV4-1|TRBJ2-5
CASSKGGLAGAETQYF
TGCGCCAGCAGCAAAGGGGGGCTAGCGGGAGCAGAGACCCAGTACTTC
>TRBD2|-|TRBV27|TRBJ2-6
CATGGGDPGANVLTF
TGTGCCACCGGCGGGGGGGACCCTGGGGCCAACGTCCTGACTTTC
>-|-|TRBV9|TRBJ2-3
CASSGAARDTQYF
TGTGCCAGCAGCGGAGCGGCCCGAGATACGCAGTATTTT
>TRBD1|-|TRBV23-1|TRBJ2-7
CASIPTWTGPYEQYF
TGCGCCAGCATTCCCACATGGACAGGGCCCTACGAGCAGTACTTC
>-|-|TRBV5-1|TRBJ2-5
CASSEIADQETQYF
TGCGCCAGCAGCGAAATCGCGGACCAAGAGACCCAGTACTTC